This entry features one T cell receptor beta chain sequence. This entry is derived from a study of T cell responses to AZD1222 COVID-19 vaccine. Assay: immunoSEQ multiplex PCR; the TCRdb copy retains only in-frame clones and omits some. The repertoire holds 130,000 to 150,000 clones, 80% to 95% seen once, with over 1.5% in the top ten. The receptor was isolated from an adult in good health. The sample here was peripheral blood, taken on day 0 of AZD1222 vaccination.

The CDR3 loop reads CASSLPSGAETQYF. The CDR3 DNA reads as TGCGCCAGCAGCTTACCCTCGGGGGCAGAGACCCAGTACTTC. The J gene is TRBJ2-5, the V gene TRBV5-1, with D perhaps given as TRBD1 or TRBD2 (6 bases each). V was clipped by 2 bases and J by 4 bases, with 12 bases between them. CDR3 length equals 14 residues. Germline assignment: CDR1 SGHRS and CDR2 YFSETQ.